This T cell receptor (beta chain) was documented in a study of shared clonotypes between healthy human individuals. General study points: Generally, naive subsets came out with larger estimated richness than memory subsets.

About this clone: The antigen is not known.

This table comes from immunoSEQ multiplex PCR, and its TCRdb copy is limited to in-frame clones, with some not included. The sample shows hundreds of thousands of clones, approximately 96% of them seen only once. Terminally differentiated effector memory CD45RA+ cells were excluded by CCR7 positive selection of CD45RO-negative cells. The sequencing input was naive CD8+ T cells sorted from blood. This receptor was obtained from a woman aged 25-40 years in good health.

In DNA form, the CDR3 reads TGTGCCAGCAGCCTTGACAGGAACGGCGAGCAGTACTTC. This sequence encodes CASSLDRNGEQYF. The chain combines TRBV7-3 with TRBJ2-7; TRBD1 might be the D (6 bases). V was shortened by 5 bases and J by 6 bases, with 14 bases between the two germline ends. Germline V gene lookup returns CDR1 SGHTA and CDR2 FQGTGA. The CDR3 runs to 13 residues.